This T cell receptor beta chain was sequenced for a study of T cells after yellow fever vaccination. TCRdb itself ran the 5' RACE reads through MiXCR, one entry per CDR3 protein. Counted here are approximately 96,000 distinct CDR3 sequences, approximately 8.4% occurring once; the ten biggest clones make up around a sixth. Germline V gives CDR1 SGHVS, CDR2 FQNEAQ. With 4 bases clipped from V and 2 bases from J, the junction kept 5 bases outside the gene matches. CDR3 length: 14 residues. There are a few counts of this clonotype. The chain joins TRBV7-8 to TRBJ2-7; 7 bases align to TRBD1. This TCR was sampled from a man aged 18 to 29 who received the YFV17D yellow fever vaccine. The starting material was CD8+ T cells not binding an NS4B(214-222) dextramer, sorted from PBMCs, obtained about 2 weeks after the first yellow fever vaccination. In DNA, the CDR3 is TGTGCCAGCAGCTCAACCGGGACAGCCTACGAGCAGTACTTC. This sequence encodes CASSSTGTAYEQYF.